A selection of T cell receptor beta chains follows, all from one sample in a study of CD8+ T cells in alopecia areata. Sequencing used immunoSEQ multiplex PCR; TCRdb keeps in-frame clones, though not all of them. The sample has 200,000 to 250,000 clones; around two fifths are singletons. Sequencing used CD4+ T cells sorted from blood, obtained at approximately week 34, from a patient treated with tofacitinib. These receptors were obtained from a human donor with alopecia areata. Both conserved end residues are part of each CDR3. A D gene is named only where the DNA matches it firmly. Expanded clones get a size class; other rows say once, few or many, or leave the size out.

.	TRBV5-1	.	TRBJ1-6	CASSLSQGYSPLHF	TGCGCCAGCAGCTTGTCGCAGGGGTACTCACCCCTCCACTTT
.	TRBV6-5	.	TRBJ2-1	CASSYSNLKNEQFF	TGTGCCAGCAGTTACTCGAACCTTAAAAATGAGCAGTTCTTC
.	TRBV29-1	few	TRBJ1-1	CSVDGTQGGPEAFF	TGCAGCGTTGACGGGACTCAGGGCGGCCCTGAAGCTTTCTTT
TRBD1	TRBV29-1	.	TRBJ1-5	CSVRTGNQPQHF	TGCAGCGTCCGGACAGGTAATCAGCCCCAGCATTTT
.	TRBV27	once	TRBJ2-1	CASSLRLLANEQFF	TGTGCCAGCAGTTTAAGATTATTAGCGAATGAGCAGTTCTTC
.	TRBV7-9	.	TRBJ2-7	CASSFETDEQYF	TGTGCCAGCAGCTTCGAGACAGACGAGCAGTACTTC
TRBD1	TRBV4-1	.	TRBJ2-7	CASSPLTGVAYEQYF	TGCGCCAGCAGCCCCCTTACAGGGGTGGCCTACGAGCAGTACTTC
.	TRBV4-1	.	TRBJ2-1	CASSQDGGGITRNEQFF	TGCGCCAGCAGCCAAGATGGGGGCGGGATAACCCGCAATGAGCAGTTCTTC
TRBD2	TRBV2	few	TRBJ2-7	CASSVRLAGVYEQYF	TGTGCCAGCAGTGTTCGACTAGCGGGAGTCTACGAGCAGTACTTC
TRBD1	TRBV29-1	.	TRBJ2-2	CSVEVGTAHGELFF	TGCAGCGTTGAAGTAGGGACAGCCCACGGGGAGCTGTTTTTT
.	TRBV2	many	TRBJ1-1	CASSDGQGYAFF	TGTGCCAGCAGTGATGGCCAGGGGTACGCTTTCTTT
.	TRBV5-1	few	TRBJ2-1	CASSLDFWTGNEQFF	TGCGCCAGCAGCTTGGACTTCTGGACGGGCAATGAGCAGTTCTTC
TRBD2	TRBV29-1	.	TRBJ2-3	CSVLLAGSSTDTQYF	TGCAGCGTCCTCCTAGCGGGGAGTAGCACAGATACGCAGTATTTT
.	TRBV5-1	.	TRBJ1-5	CASSLARNQPQHF	TGCGCCAGCAGCTTGGCGAGAAATCAGCCCCAGCATTTT
.	TRBV4-1	.	TRBJ2-7	CASSQAARTSYEQYF	TGCGCCAGCAGCCAAGCGGCACGGACCTCCTACGAGCAGTACTTC
TRBD1	TRBV6-5	few	TRBJ2-4	CASSPRDRGIQYF	TGTGCCAGCAGTCCACGGGACAGGGGGATTCAGTACTTC
TRBD1	TRBV7-9	few	TRBJ1-4	CASSGTGKEKLFF	TGTGCCAGCAGCGGGACAGGGAAAGAAAAACTGTTTTTT
.	TRBV2	once	TRBJ1-5	CASSLQGLGNQPQHF	TGTGCCAGCAGCTTACAGGGTTTAGGAAATCAGCCCCAGCATTTT
.	TRBV5-1	.	TRBJ1-2	CASSLTGSYGYTF	TGCGCCAGCAGCTTAACAGGTTCCTATGGCTACACCTTC
.	TRBV25-1	.	TRBJ2-5	CASSASLQVLETQYF	TGTGCCAGCAGTGCCTCTTTGCAGGTCTTGGAGACCCAGTACTTC
TRBD1	TRBV6-1	.	TRBJ2-7	CASSVADRVYEQYF	TGTGCCAGCAGTGTAGCTGACAGGGTCTACGAGCAGTACTTC
.	TRBV18	.	TRBJ2-2	CASSPPGTANTGELFF	TGTGCCAGCTCACCACCCGGGACGGCGAACACCGGGGAGCTGTTTTTT
.	TRBV5-4	.	TRBJ2-3	CASSLVSGSTDTQYF	TGTGCCAGCAGCTTGGTGAGCGGGAGCACAGATACGCAGTATTTT
TRBD2	TRBV30	.	TRBJ2-5	CAWSSGRTGFETQYF	TGTGCCTGGAGTTCCGGGAGGACCGGATTCGAGACCCAGTACTTC
.	TRBV4-1	few	TRBJ1-1	CASSQEDTRTEAFF	TGCGCCAGCAGCCAAGAAGACACGAGGACTGAAGCTTTCTTT
.	TRBV19	many	TRBJ1-5	CASNEGYQPQHF	TGTGCCAGTAACGAGGGGTATCAGCCCCAGCATTTT
.	TRBV6-5	.	TRBJ1-5	CASSYSRFSNQPQHF	TGTGCCAGCAGTTACTCGAGATTTAGCAATCAGCCCCAGCATTTT
TRBD1	TRBV25-1	.	TRBJ1-1	CASSEGQGVVNTEAFF	TGTGCCAGCAGTGAAGGCCAGGGGGTTGTGAACACTGAAGCTTTCTTT
TRBD1	TRBV6-5	few	TRBJ1-2	CASSPRQGGTYGYTF	TGTGCCAGCAGCCCTAGACAGGGAGGGACCTATGGCTACACCTTC
TRBD2	TRBV13	.	TRBJ2-5	CASSVGLSRETQYF	TGTGCCAGCAGCGTGGGACTATCAAGGGAGACCCAGTACTTC
.	TRBV7-8	.	TRBJ1-5	CASSLLGLAQGNQPQHF	TGTGCCAGCAGCTTATTGGGCCTAGCGCAGGGGAATCAGCCCCAGCATTTT
.	TRBV5-1	few	TRBJ2-1	CASSLTRPQGSYNEQFF	TGCGCCAGCAGCCTAACACGCCCTCAGGGCTCCTACAATGAGCAGTTCTTC
TRBD2	TRBV5-1	.	TRBJ2-3	CASSLGTSRDTQYF	TGCGCCAGCAGCCTGGGGACTAGCAGAGATACGCAGTATTTT
.	TRBV7-2	.	TRBJ2-1	CASSPYNEQFF	TGTGCCAGCAGCCCGTACAATGAGCAGTTCTTC
.	TRBV2	many	TRBJ2-1	CASSEETMGPANEQFF	TGTGCCAGCAGTGAAGAAACCATGGGGCCCGCCAATGAGCAGTTCTTC
.	TRBV10-3	many	TRBJ2-3	CAISDVNGADTQYF	TGTGCCATCAGTGACGTTAACGGGGCAGATACGCAGTATTTT
TRBD2	TRBV10-1	few	TRBJ2-5	CASRQISLSGTSGLCQYF	TGCGCCAGCAGACAAATCTCCCTCAGCGGGACTAGCGGGCTGTGCCAGTACTTC
.	TRBV25-1	few	TRBJ2-7	CASSEMGRGGGGYEQYF	TGTGCCAGCAGTGAAATGGGTCGCGGTGGGGGAGGCTACGAGCAGTACTTC
.	TRBV4-2	.	TRBJ2-2	CATSNTGELFF	TGTGCCACTTCAAACACCGGGGAGCTGTTTTTT
TRBD2	TRBV6-6	.	TRBJ2-3	CASSYSRGGPYTQYF	TGTGCCAGCAGTTACTCGCGGGGGGGCCCTTATACGCAGTATTTT
.	TRBV25-1	few	TRBJ2-1	CASSEYTEANEQFF	TGTGCCAGCAGTGAATACACGGAGGCGAATGAGCAGTTCTTC
.	TRBV5-4	.	TRBJ2-3	CASSLDTDTQYF	TGTGCCAGCAGCTTGGACACAGATACGCAGTATTTT
.	TRBV9	.	TRBJ1-2	CASSDPRGIANYGYTF	TGTGCCAGCAGCGACCCCCGGGGAATCGCTAACTATGGCTACACCTTC